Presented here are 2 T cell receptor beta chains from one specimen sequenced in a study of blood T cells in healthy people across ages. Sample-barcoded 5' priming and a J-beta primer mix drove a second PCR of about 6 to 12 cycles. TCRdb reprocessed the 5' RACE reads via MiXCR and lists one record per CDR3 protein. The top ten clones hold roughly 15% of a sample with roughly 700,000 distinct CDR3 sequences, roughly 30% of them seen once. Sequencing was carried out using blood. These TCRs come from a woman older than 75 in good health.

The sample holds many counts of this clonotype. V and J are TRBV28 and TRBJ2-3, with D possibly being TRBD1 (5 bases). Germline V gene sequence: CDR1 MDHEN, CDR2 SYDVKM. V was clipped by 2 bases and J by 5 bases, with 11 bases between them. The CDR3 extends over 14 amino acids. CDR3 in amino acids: CASSLRGTVDTQYF. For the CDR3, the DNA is TGTGCCAGCAGTTTAAGGGGAACCGTAGATACGCAGTATTTT. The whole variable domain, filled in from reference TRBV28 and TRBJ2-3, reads DVKVTQSSRYLVKRTGEKVFLECVQDMDHENMFWYRQDPGLGLRLIYFSYDVKMKEKGDIPEGYSVSREKKERFSLILESASTNQTSMYLCASSLRGTVDTQYFGPGTRLTVL.

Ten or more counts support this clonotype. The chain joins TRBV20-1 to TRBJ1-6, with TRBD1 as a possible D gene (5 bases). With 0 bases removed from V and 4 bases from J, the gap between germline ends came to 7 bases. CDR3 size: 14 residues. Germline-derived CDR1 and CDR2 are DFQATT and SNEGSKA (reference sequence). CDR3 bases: TGCAGTGCTAGAGATGGGGGGTATAATTCACCCCTCCACTTT. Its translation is CSARDGGYNSPLHF.